This T cell receptor (beta chain) was sequenced during a study of radiotherapy plus CTLA-4 blockade in lung cancer. Study-wide findings and caveats: Together with interferon-beta, which increased in serum after radiation, early dynamic changes in blood T cell clones were reportedly the best predictors of response.

This clone was seen only once. As yet, its antigen is unknown. CTLA-4 blockade with ipilimumab, together with focal radiation, was given to patients with chemo-refractory metastatic non-small-cell lung cancer. Produced via immunoSEQ multiplex PCR; TCRdb's table is partial and in-frame only. The repertoire consists of 49,000 or so clones, with approximately 76% occurring once and the leading ten covering under 9.5%. This CDR3 spans 16 amino acids. Trimming pared 1 base from V and 4 bases from J, leaving 14 bases between. Per germline, CDR1 MNHNS and CDR2 SASEGT. This clonotype originated in a human donor with non-small cell lung cancer who had stable disease on radiotherapy plus ipilimumab. The source material was peripheral blood, sampled from a patient treated with radiotherapy plus ipilimumab. The chain links TRBV6-1 to TRBJ1-3, with a tentative D call TRBD1 (6 bases). CDR3 coding DNA: TGTGCCAGCAGTGAAGGGAACAGGGACTACGGAAACACCATATATTTT. This gives the protein CASSEGNRDYGNTIYF.